These 10 T cell receptor beta chains originate from one sample sequenced in a study of cytomegalovirus exposure and HLA in healthy donors. A multiplex PCR was run with 60 Vbeta primers and 13 Jbeta primers. The table came from immunoSEQ multiplex PCR; TCRdb's copy has only in-frame clones and leaves some out. The sample consists of 110,000 to 150,000 clones, about 64% of them appearing once. The sample consisted of PBMCs. These receptors all come from a man in his sixties in good health and CMV-seronegative.

This chain joins TRBV6-5 and TRBJ1-4; 7 bases agree with TRBD1. This CDR3 is 14 amino acids long. Germline CDR1 MNHEY, CDR2 SVGAGI. V lost 5 bases, J lost 3 bases, and 3 bases stayed unmatched. CDR3 in amino acids: CASSRGRANEKLFF. CDR3 nucleotides: TGTGCCAGCAGTAGGGGGCGAGCTAATGAAAAACTGTTTTTT.

This clone was counted only a few times. This chain connects TRBV5-6 to TRBJ2-7; 8 nucleotides align to TRBD1. The CDR3 spans 14 residues. Germline V gene sequence: CDR1 SGHDT, CDR2 YYEEEE. The V segment lost 0 bases and the J segment 7 bases; nucleotides outside the gene matches: 6. CDR3 DNA sequence: TGTGCCAGCAGCTTGGGGCAGGGGGCGTGGGAGCAGTACTTC. Its translation is CASSLGQGAWEQYF. Using reference TRBV5-6 and TRBJ2-7 for the parts outside the CDR3, the full variable domain is DAGVTQSPTHLIKTRGQQVTLRCSPKSGHDTVSWYQQALGQGPQFIFQYYEEEERQRGNFPDRFSGHQFPNYSSELNVNALLLGDSALYLCASSLGQGAWEQYFGPGTRLTVT.

This clone was counted a single time. The J gene is TRBJ2-1, the V gene TRBV7-2; tentatively, D is TRBD2 (7 bases). Germline V gene sequence: CDR1 SGHTA, CDR2 FQGNSA. The CDR3 has 15 residues. The V and J ends lost 4 bases and 5 bases respectively, with 15 bases between them. CDR3 sequence (DNA): TGTGCCAGCAGCTGGCTTAGGGGGGGTGACAATGAGCAGTTCTTC. Translated: CASSWLRGGDNEQFF.

The chain combines TRBV28 with TRBJ2-1; no reliable D call. Germline V gene sequence: CDR1 MDHEN, CDR2 SYDVKM. The CDR3 has 14 residues. Between the trimmed V and J ends, which lost 5 bases and 6 bases, there was a span of 14 bases. DNA for the CDR3: TGTGCCAGCAGTCCCTGGAGTATGGGCAATGAGCAGTTCTTC. Protein sequence: CASSPWSMGNEQFF.

The chain is built from TRBV9 and TRBJ2-3; 10 nucleotides agree with TRBD1. CDR1 and CDR2 from the germline V gene are SGDLS and YYNGEE. V lost 5 bases and J lost 6; bases outside the gene matches: 15. This CDR3 region has 17 residues. CDR3 sequence: CASSPRQGAIRGDTQYF. CDR3 in DNA: TGTGCCAGCAGTCCCAGACAGGGGGCCATACGAGGGGATACGCAGTATTTT.

This clone was observed a few times. This chain links TRBV7-3 with TRBJ1-1; 7 bases fit TRBD1. The germline CDR1 and CDR2 sequences are SGHTA and FQGTGA. Trimming cost V 5 bases and J 1 base; bases outside gene matches: 7. The CDR3 has 15 amino acids. The CDR3 nucleotides read TGTGCCAGCAGCCTAAATCAGGGGGAGAACACTGAAGCTTTCTTT. It translates to CASSLNQGENTEAFF. Complete variable domain (other parts from reference TRBV7-3 and TRBJ1-1): GAGVSQTPSNKVTEKGKYVELRCDPISGHTALYWYRQSLGQGPEFLIYFQGTGAADDSGLPNDRFFAVRPEGSVSTLKIQRTERGDSAVYLCASSLNQGENTEAFFGQGTRLTVV.

The J gene is TRBJ2-7, the V gene TRBV6-5; D is perhaps TRBD2 (6 bases). The germline V gene has CDR1 MNHEY and CDR2 SVGAGI. This CDR3 is built from 14 residues. V gave up 5 bases and J gave up 6 bases, with 17 bases separating them. The CDR3 sequence is CASSPMAGMSEQYF. CDR3 nucleotide sequence: TGTGCCAGCAGTCCCATGGCGGGAATGAGCGAGCAGTACTTC.

The V call is TRBV30, the J call TRBJ2-5, with 10 bases aligning to TRBD2. In germline, CDR1 is GTSNPN, CDR2 SVGIG (reference sequence). After removal of 1 base from V and 11 bases from J, the junction contained 13 bases not matched to a gene. This CDR3 has 15 residues. CDR3 region: CAWSASLAGEGEQYF. The DNA of the CDR3 is TGTGCCTGGAGTGCCTCCCTAGCGGGAGAAGGGGAGCAGTACTTC.

The chain employs TRBV9 and TRBJ2-7; TRBD1 aligns across 9 bases. V shed 4 bases and J 5 bases; nucleotides not matched to a gene: 7. The CDR3 is made up of 14 amino acids. CDR1 is SGDLS and CDR2 is YYNGEE in the germline V gene. CDR3 loop: CASSFGQGTNEQYF. In nucleotides, the CDR3 is TGTGCCAGCAGCTTCGGACAGGGGACAAACGAGCAGTACTTC.

This clone was seen only a few times. This chain joins TRBV6-4 and TRBJ2-6; no firm D call. The CDR3 totals 14 residues. Germline V gene data show CDR1 as MRHNA and CDR2 as SNTAGT. Trimming shortened V by 5 bases and J by 4 bases, and 9 bases separated the two germline ends. The CDR3 sequence is CASSPSLGANVLTF. The DNA of the CDR3 is TGTGCCAGCAGTCCGTCTCTGGGGGCCAACGTCCTGACTTTC.